Listed below are T cell receptor beta chains from one sample, sequenced in a study of sequential checkpoint blockade in melanoma. Only in-frame clones appear in the TCRdb table, and some are missing; sequencing was by immunoSEQ multiplex PCR. The sample has approximately 40,000 clones; 86% are singletons. The sample consisted of CD8+ T cells sorted from blood (inferred from file names), taken from a patient given nivolumab and ipilimumab in sequence. The receptors were gathered from a human donor with melanoma. The CDR3 runs from the conserved cysteine through the conserved F or W. A D gene is named only where the DNA matches it firmly. The size of a clone is reported for some rows only, either as once, few or many, or as a class for expanded clones.

clone size	D gene	V gene	J gene	CDR3 protein	CDR3 DNA
NA	NA	TRBV19	TRBJ1-1	CASSIWARGNTEAFF	TGTGCCAGTAGTATATGGGCCAGGGGGAACACTGAAGCTTTCTTT
NA	NA	TRBV4-3	TRBJ1-4	CASSQDGGNEKLFF	TGCGCCAGCAGCCAAGATGGAGGGAATGAAAAACTGTTTTTT
NA	NA	TRBV27	TRBJ1-2	CASSWTARGYGYTF	TGTGCCAGCAGTTGGACAGCCCGAGGGTATGGCTACACCTTC
once	NA	TRBV2	TRBJ2-7	CASSVSGAYEQYF	TGTGCCAGCAGTGTCTCAGGGGCCTACGAGCAGTACTTC
NA	TRBD2	TRBV5-4	TRBJ2-1	CASSFLAGGPYNEQFF	TGTGCCAGCAGCTTTCTAGCGGGAGGGCCCTACAATGAGCAGTTCTTC
NA	NA	TRBV13	TRBJ1-4	CASSPQTGRNEKLFF	TGTGCCAGCAGCCCCCAGACAGGCAGAAATGAAAAACTGTTTTTT
NA	TRBD1	TRBV5-4	TRBJ1-2	CASSLAIVTGLAYGYTF	TGTGCCAGCAGCTTGGCTATCGTGACAGGGCTAGCCTATGGCTACACCTTC
NA	NA	TRBV18	TRBJ1-1	CASSTGLAEAFF	TGTGCCAGCTCTACAGGGCTGGCTGAAGCTTTCTTT
once	NA	TRBV27	TRBJ2-7	CASSLSGDFYEQYF	TGTGCCAGCAGTTTGTCGGGAGATTTCTACGAGCAGTACTTC
NA	TRBD1	TRBV15	TRBJ2-4	CATSRVRSGQGTIQYF	TGTGCCACCAGCAGAGTCCGGTCGGGACAGGGTACCATTCAGTACTTC
NA	NA	TRBV29-1	TRBJ2-2	CSVPGTRTGELFF	TGCAGCGTCCCCGGGACACGAACCGGGGAGCTGTTTTTT
NA	NA	TRBV27	TRBJ2-7	CASSYQGISSYEQYF	TGTGCCAGCAGTTATCAGGGAATCAGCTCCTACGAGCAGTACTTC
few	NA	TRBV5-1	TRBJ2-1	CASSYARGGYNEQFF	TGCGCCAGCAGTTACGCTCGGGGTGGATACAATGAGCAGTTCTTC
NA	NA	TRBV9	TRBJ2-3	CATSPSGSTDTQYF	TGTGCCACCTCCCCCTCGGGTAGCACAGATACGCAGTATTTT
once	NA	TRBV29-1	TRBJ1-2	CSVPPRLPNYGYTF	TGCAGCGTACCCCCGAGACTACCTAACTATGGCTACACCTTC
NA	NA	TRBV7-9	TRBJ2-7	CASSSGTLSYEQYF	TGTGCCAGCAGCTCAGGGACACTCTCCTACGAGCAGTACTTC
NA	NA	TRBV27	TRBJ2-7	CASSLYPSYEQYF	TGTGCCAGCAGTTTATACCCCAGCTACGAGCAGTACTTC
once	NA	TRBV7-9	TRBJ2-3	CASSLAVSTTSTDTQYF	TGTGCCAGCAGCTTAGCGGTCTCGACGACTAGCACAGATACGCAGTATTTT
NA	NA	TRBV27	TRBJ2-5	CASSRTGISWETQYF	TGTGCCAGCAGCCGAACCGGGATTTCTTGGGAGACCCAGTACTTC
NA	TRBD1	TRBV18	TRBJ2-2	CASSPRDSANTGELFF	TGTGCCAGCTCACCCCGGGACAGCGCGAACACCGGGGAGCTGTTTTTT